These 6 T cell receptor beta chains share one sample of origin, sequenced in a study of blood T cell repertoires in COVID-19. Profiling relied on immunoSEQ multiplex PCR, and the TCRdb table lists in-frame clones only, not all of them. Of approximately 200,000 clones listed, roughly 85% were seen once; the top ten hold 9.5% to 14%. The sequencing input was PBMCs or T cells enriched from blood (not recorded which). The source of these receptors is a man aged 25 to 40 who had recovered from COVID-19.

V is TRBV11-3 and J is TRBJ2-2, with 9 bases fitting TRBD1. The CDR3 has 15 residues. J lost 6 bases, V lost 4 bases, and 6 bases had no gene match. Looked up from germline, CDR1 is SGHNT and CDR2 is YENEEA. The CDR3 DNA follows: TGTGCCAGCAGCTCCGGACAGGGGAGATCCGGGGAGCTGTTTTTT. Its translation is CASSSGQGRSGELFF.

This CDR3 is CASSTGTSLLDLYF. Here the CDR3 DNA reads TGTGCCAGCAGCACCGGGACTAGTCTGCTCGATCTGTACTTC. The V call is TRBV5-6, the J call TRBJ2-7, with 8 bases fitting TRBD2. Losses at the gene ends were 4 bases for V and 12 bases for J; bases not matched to a gene: 15. Germline V lookup: CDR1 SGHDT, CDR2 YYEEEE. The CDR3 consists of 14 residues.

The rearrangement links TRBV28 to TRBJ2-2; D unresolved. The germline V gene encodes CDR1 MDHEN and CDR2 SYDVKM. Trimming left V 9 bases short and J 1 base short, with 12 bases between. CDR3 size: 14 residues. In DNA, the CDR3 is TGTGCCAGTTACACCCGCCGGAACACCGGGGAGCTGTTTTTT. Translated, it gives CASYTRRNTGELFF.

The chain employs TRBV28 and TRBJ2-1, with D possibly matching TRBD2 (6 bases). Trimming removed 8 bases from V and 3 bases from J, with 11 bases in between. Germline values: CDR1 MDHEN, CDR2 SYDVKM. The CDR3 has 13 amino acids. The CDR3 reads CASREGGYNEQFF. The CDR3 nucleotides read TGTGCCAGCCGAGAGGGAGGCTACAATGAGCAGTTCTTC.

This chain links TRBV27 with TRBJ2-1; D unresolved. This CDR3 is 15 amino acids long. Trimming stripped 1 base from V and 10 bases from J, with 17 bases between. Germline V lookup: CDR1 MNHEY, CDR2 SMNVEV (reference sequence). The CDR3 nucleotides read TGTGCCAGCAGTTTATTCCTCGGGTCGCCCGGGGAGCAGTTCTTC. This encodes CASSLFLGSPGEQFF.

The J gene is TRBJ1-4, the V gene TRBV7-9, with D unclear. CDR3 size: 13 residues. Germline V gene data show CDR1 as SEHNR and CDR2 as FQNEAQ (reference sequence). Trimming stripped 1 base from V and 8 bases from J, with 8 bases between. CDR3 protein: CASSLEGSEKLFF. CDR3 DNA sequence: TGTGCCAGCAGCTTAGAAGGGAGCGAAAAACTGTTTTTT.